A single sample gave rise to the 30 T cell receptor beta chains below, sequenced in a study of control samples from healthy donors and cancer patients. Libraries were prepared by immunoSEQ multiplex PCR; TCRdb keeps only in-frame clonotypes and omits some of them. The table lists under 200,000 clones, with around 2% in the top ten. Sequenced input: blood. Receptor source: a woman aged 30 to 39 in good health.

The V and J genes are TRBV5-6 and TRBJ1-2; the match to TRBD1 covers 8 bases. V was pared by 4 bases and J by 5 bases, with 7 bases of the junction left unmatched. The CDR3 consists of 14 residues. Germline-derived CDR1 and CDR2 are SGHDT and YYEEEE. The CDR3 region is CASSLRTGWYGYTF. The CDR3 region has the DNA TGTGCCAGCAGCCTTCGGACAGGGTGGTATGGCTACACCTTC.

The rearrangement links TRBV6-5 to TRBJ1-1; D is ambiguous. The CDR3 is 14 amino acids. The germline V gene encodes CDR1 MNHEY and CDR2 SVGAGI. Trimming took off 3 bases at V and 2 bases at J, with 10 bases between the two ends. Here the CDR3 reads CASSYLGINTEAFF. The DNA of the CDR3 is TGTGCCAGCAGTTATTTGGGGATAAACACTGAAGCTTTCTTT.

The chain recombines TRBV11-2 with TRBJ2-1; unclear D gene. Trimming took 2 bases from V and 2 from J, leaving 7 bases between them. This CDR3 spans 14 amino acids. CDR1 and CDR2 (germline): SGHAT, FQNNGV. CDR3 DNA: TGTGCCAGCAGCTTATCCCTGGCCTACAATGAGCAGTTCTTC. This sequence encodes CASSLSLAYNEQFF.

The J gene is TRBJ1-3, the V gene TRBV7-2; no definite D call. Looked up from germline, CDR1 is SGHTA and CDR2 is FQGNSA. The CDR3 is 13 amino acids. The V gene lost 8 bases and the J gene lost 0 bases, with 8 bases spanning the gap. In DNA, the CDR3 is TGTGCCAGCGTAGGGAGCTCTGGAAACACCATATATTTT. This translates into CASVGSSGNTIYF.

The chain couples TRBV30 to TRBJ2-5; no definite D call. CDR1 is GTSNPN, CDR2 SVGIG, per germline (reference sequence). Trimming took off 0 bases at V and 5 bases at J, with 19 bases between the two ends. The CDR3 runs to 16 residues. CDR3 sequence (DNA): TGTGCCTGGAGTGTACGAGTATGGGATCTCACGGAGACCCAGTACTTC. Protein product: CAWSVRVWDLTETQYF.

V gene TRBV12-3 or TRBV12-4 combines with J gene TRBJ1-1; D not resolved. V gave up 4 bases and J gave up 6 bases, with 12 bases separating them. There are 13 residues in the CDR3. The CDR3 region has the DNA TGTGCCAGCAGTTGGAGTGGAGGCGCTGAAGCTTTCTTT. Its translation: CASSWSGGAEAFF.

The chain couples TRBV4-1 to TRBJ1-2; D is ambiguous. The germline V gene has CDR1 MGHRA and CDR2 YSYEKL. V was cut by 1 base and J by 0 bases, with 9 bases left in between. The CDR3 contains 15 residues. This chain's CDR3 is CASSQATQANYGYTF. DNA for the CDR3: TGCGCCAGCAGCCAAGCGACTCAAGCTAACTATGGCTACACCTTC.

The chain couples TRBV18 to TRBJ2-7, with TRBD1 as a possible D gene (6 bases). Germline V gives CDR1 KGHSH, CDR2 LQKENI. V lost 5 bases and J 0 bases, leaving 8 bases between the germline ends. The length of the CDR3 is 13 residues. CDR3 sequence reads: CASSSDSSYEQYF. In DNA, the CDR3 is TGTGCCAGCTCATCGGACAGCTCCTACGAGCAGTACTTC.

The V call is TRBV14, the J call TRBJ1-2, with D unclear. V lost 0 bases to trimming and J lost 8 bases, with 16 bases between them. This CDR3 contains 15 residues. Germline V gene data show CDR1 as SGHDN and CDR2 as FVKESK. The chain's CDR3 is CASSQDRRGSRGYTF. In nucleotides, the CDR3 is TGTGCCAGCAGCCAAGATCGGAGAGGGTCCCGCGGCTACACCTTC. Using reference TRBV14 and TRBJ1-2 for the parts outside the CDR3, the full variable domain is EAGVTQFPSHSVIEKGQTVTLRCDPISGHDNLYWYRRVMGKEIKFLLHFVKESKQDESGMPNNRFLAERTGGTYSTLKVQPAELEDSGVYFCASSQDRRGSRGYTFGSGTRLTVV.

Remarks on this clone: Other DNA sequences in this sample translate to the same CDR3. This chain connects TRBV3-1 (or the pseudogene TRBV3-2) to TRBJ2-7; TRBD2 agrees at 12 bases. V trimming: 3 bases; J trimming: 4 bases; junction bases outside the gene matches: 1. The CDR3 loop spans 14 amino acids. Germline lookup yields CDR1 LGHDT and CDR2 YNNKEL (reference sequence). CDR3: CASSHGLAGYEQYF. The CDR3 DNA reads TGTGCCAGCAGCCACGGACTAGCGGGGTACGAGCAGTACTTC.

The chain links TRBV11-2 to TRBJ2-5; either TRBD1 or TRBD2 may supply D (5 bases each). Germline V CDR1 and CDR2: SGHAT, FQNNGV. The germline V and J ends were trimmed by 5 bases and 0 bases, with 16 bases remaining between them. The CDR3 has 16 residues. The CDR3 spells CASSVQRGVYQETQYF. Here the CDR3 DNA reads TGTGCCAGCAGCGTCCAAAGGGGAGTGTACCAAGAGACCCAGTACTTC.

This chain joins TRBV5-4 and TRBJ1-6; possible D gene TRBD1, 5 bases. CDR1 and CDR2 (germline): SGHNT, YYREEE (reference sequence). The CDR3 extends over 14 amino acids. With 2 bases removed from V and 5 bases from J, the gap between germline ends came to 8 bases. For the CDR3, the DNA is TGTGCCAGCAGCTTAGACAGAAATAATTCACCCCTCCACTTT. This sequence encodes CASSLDRNNSPLHF.

The chain employs TRBV27 and TRBJ2-7; 10 positions agree with TRBD1. With V trimmed by 0 bases and J by 1 base, 3 bases remained unmatched. Germline-derived CDR1 and CDR2 are MNHEY and SMNVEV (reference sequence). CDR3 size: 16 residues. CDR3 bases: TGTGCCAGCAGTTTATCCGGGACAGGGGTATCCTACGAGCAGTACTTC. Its protein is CASSLSGTGVSYEQYF.

The rearrangement links TRBV24-1 to TRBJ1-1, with no clear D. The CDR3 is made up of 13 amino acids. The germline V gene encodes CDR1 KGHDR and CDR2 SFDVKD. The V end was cut by 5 bases, the J end by 1 base, with 7 bases between. The CDR3 region is CATSGRGNTEAFF. CDR3 coding DNA: TGTGCCACCAGTGGGCGGGGGAACACTGAAGCTTTCTTT.

The V gene is TRBV9, the J gene TRBJ1-1; D gene ambiguous. The CDR3 runs 15 residues. CDR1 and CDR2 (germline): SGDLS, YYNGEE. Between the trimmed V and J ends, which lost 3 bases and 0 bases, there was a span of 12 bases. The CDR3, as DNA: TGTGCCAGCAGCGGCACCGGGAGGGTGAACACTGAAGCTTTCTTT. Encoded protein: CASSGTGRVNTEAFF. Complete variable domain (other parts from reference TRBV9 and TRBJ1-1): DSGVTQTPKHLITATGQRVTLRCSPRSGDLSVYWYQQSLDQGLQFLIQYYNGEERAKGNILERFSAQQFPDLHSELNLSSLELGDSALYFCASSGTGRVNTEAFFGQGTRLTVV.

The chain recombines TRBV6-1 with TRBJ1-5; D remains ambiguous. V lost 1 base to trimming and J lost 0 bases, with 7 bases between them. The length of the CDR3 is 15 residues. Germline loops: CDR1 MNHNS, CDR2 SASEGT. The CDR3: CASSEEDGSNQPQHF. DNA for the CDR3: TGTGCCAGCAGTGAAGAAGACGGTAGCAATCAGCCCCAGCATTTT.

The rearrangement joins TRBV28 to TRBJ1-5; TRBD1 might be the D (6 bases). The germline gives CDR1 MDHEN, CDR2 SYDVKM. This CDR3 comprises 15 residues. Trimming shortened V by 1 base and J by 5 bases, and 12 bases separated the two germline ends. The CDR3 reads CASSLSWTADQPQHF. CDR3 coding DNA: TGTGCCAGCAGTTTATCTTGGACAGCGGATCAGCCCCAGCATTTT. Together with reference TRBV28 and TRBJ1-5, the CDR3 gives the full variable domain: DVKVTQSSRYLVKRTGEKVFLECVQDMDHENMFWYRQDPGLGLRLIYFSYDVKMKEKGDIPEGYSVSREKKERFSLILESASTNQTSMYLCASSLSWTADQPQHFGDGTRLSIL.

With regard to this clone: Compared with germline, one end of the junction differs, possibly owing to a read error. The gene calls are TRBV7-7 and TRBJ1-2; tentatively, D is TRBD1 (6 bases). The CDR3 has 17 amino acids. Germline V gene data show CDR1 as SSHAT and CDR2 as FNYEAQ (reference sequence). The CDR3, as DNA: TGTGCTAGCAGCCCGACGCTGGGTCGAACAGGGATTAGAGGCTACACCTTC. Its protein is CASSPTLGRTGIRGYTF.

The V and J genes are TRBV3-1 (or the pseudogene TRBV3-2) and TRBJ2-5, with a tentative D call TRBD2 (6 bases). Germline assignment: CDR1 LGHDT and CDR2 YNNKEL (reference sequence). The CDR3 extends over 12 amino acids. Trimming shortened V by 9 bases and J by 1 base, and 9 bases separated the two germline ends. The CDR3 DNA is TGTGCCAGTGGAGGGCTCCAAGAGACCCAGTACTTC. It yields the protein CASGGLQETQYF.

The chain uses TRBV7-3 and TRBJ2-5, with D possibly matching TRBD2 (5 bases). V gave up 3 bases and J gave up 3 bases, with 11 bases separating them. Germline lookup yields CDR1 SGHTA and CDR2 FQGTGA. This CDR3 has 14 residues. The CDR3 is CASSFGMREETQYF. The DNA of the CDR3 is TGTGCCAGCAGCTTCGGCATGCGGGAAGAGACCCAGTACTTC.

The V and J genes are TRBV19 and TRBJ2-1, with D possibly called TRBD1 or TRBD2 (6 bases each). Germline V gene sequence: CDR1 LNHDA, CDR2 SQIVND (reference sequence). CDR3 length: 13 amino acids. V was pared by 3 bases and J by 11 bases, with 14 bases between. The CDR3 reads CASSMASGGQQFF. Written as DNA, the CDR3 is TGTGCCAGTAGTATGGCGTCTGGGGGGCAGCAGTTCTTC.

The rearrangement links TRBV6-5 to TRBJ2-7, with D hard to call. Per the germline V gene, CDR1 is MNHEY and CDR2 is SVGAGI. The CDR3 totals 14 residues. V lost 2 bases, J lost 4 bases, and 12 bases lay in between. The CDR3 nucleotides read TGTGCCAGCAGTTACGCACCGGGTCCTTACGAGCAGTACTTC. This gives the protein CASSYAPGPYEQYF.

The chain uses TRBV5-1 and TRBJ2-4; D unclear. This CDR3 spans 14 amino acids. Trimming left V 1 base short and J 8 bases short, with 13 bases between. Germline CDR1 reads SGHRS; CDR2 reads YFSETQ. The CDR3 is CASSLRDKGDIQYF. CDR3 coding DNA: TGCGCCAGCAGCTTGCGCGACAAAGGTGACATTCAGTACTTC.

The rearrangement joins TRBV30 to TRBJ2-1, with 9 nucleotides matching TRBD2. CDR3 size: 13 residues. Germline assignment: CDR1 GTSNPN and CDR2 SVGIG (reference sequence). Germline trimming cut 3 bases from V and 7 bases from J; bases unmatched to any gene: 4. Here the CDR3 reads CAWRAGGWNEQFF. For the CDR3, the DNA is TGTGCCTGGAGAGCGGGGGGATGGAATGAGCAGTTCTTC.

The chain joins TRBV28 to TRBJ2-1; 9 bases agree with TRBD1. Germline lookup yields CDR1 MDHEN and CDR2 SYDVKM. CDR3 size: 16 residues. Trimming cost V 6 bases and J 4 bases; bases outside gene matches: 10. The CDR3 nucleotides are TGTGCCAGCAGCCCCTCCGGGACAGGGCTTTACAATGAGCAGTTCTTC. Amino acids: CASSPSGTGLYNEQFF.

V usage is TRBV5-8 and J usage is TRBJ2-1, with D perhaps TRBD1 (5 bases). Germline CDR1 and CDR2: SGHTS and YDEGEE. Between the trimmed V and J ends, which lost 6 bases and 4 bases, there was a span of 8 bases. CDR3 size: 12 residues. For the CDR3, the DNA is TGTGCCAGCACCAGGGTTTACAATGAGCAGTTCTTC. Amino acid sequence: CASTRVYNEQFF. The whole variable domain, remainder taken from reference TRBV5-8 and TRBJ2-1, is EAGVTQSPTHLIKTRGQQATLRCSPISGHTSVYWYQQALGLGLQFLLWYDEGEERNRGNFPPRFSGRQFPNYSSELNVNALELEDSALYLCASTRVYNEQFFGPGTRLTVL.

For this clone: The same CDR3 is also encoded by other DNA sequences in this sample. This sequence joins TRBV4-1 and TRBJ1-1; D is undetermined. The CDR3 covers 14 residues. From germline, CDR1 is MGHRA and CDR2 YSYEKL. V was clipped by 2 bases and J by 5 bases, with 12 bases between them. The CDR3 DNA reads TGCGCCAGCAGCCAAAAGACTGGGGAAACTGAAGCTTTCTTT. This codes for CASSQKTGETEAFF.

The chain links TRBV6-2 or TRBV6-3 to TRBJ1-2, with unresolved D. The germline CDR1 and CDR2 sequences are MNHEY and SVGEGT. This CDR3 has 13 amino acids. Trimming shortened V by 4 bases and J by 3 bases, and 9 bases separated the two germline ends. CDR3 DNA sequence: TGTGCCAGCAGTTTTATACGGGACTATGGCTACACCTTC. Its protein product is CASSFIRDYGYTF.

The chain couples TRBV6-4 to TRBJ1-4, with D tentatively TRBD1 (5 bases). The CDR3 contains 15 residues. Germline lookup yields CDR1 MRHNA and CDR2 SNTAGT. The ends were cut back, 8 bases at V and 7 bases at J, with 20 bases in the middle. This CDR3 is CASLAAGVDIEKLFF. The CDR3 region has the DNA TGTGCCAGCTTAGCCGCGGGGGTTGATATTGAAAAACTGTTTTTT.

V and J are TRBV2 and TRBJ2-7; no clear D. The length of the CDR3 is 14 residues. Looked up from germline, CDR1 is SNHLY and CDR2 is FYNNEI. V was shortened by 6 bases and J by 5 bases, with 17 bases between the two germline ends. CDR3 in DNA: TGTGCCAGCAGAGATCTGGGGTCGGACGACGAGCAGTACTTC. This encodes CASRDLGSDDEQYF.